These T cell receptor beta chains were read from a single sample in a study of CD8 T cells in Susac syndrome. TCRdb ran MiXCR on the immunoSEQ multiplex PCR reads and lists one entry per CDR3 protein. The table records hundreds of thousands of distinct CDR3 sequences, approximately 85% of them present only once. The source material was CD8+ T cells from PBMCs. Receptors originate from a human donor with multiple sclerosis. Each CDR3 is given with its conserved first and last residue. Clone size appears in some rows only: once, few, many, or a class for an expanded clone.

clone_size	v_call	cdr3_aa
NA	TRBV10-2	CASSEKTSGGRPYNEQFF
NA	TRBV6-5	CASSYFGHSPEAFF
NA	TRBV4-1	CASSQAVTGTVYGYTF
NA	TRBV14	CASSPKSAWETEAFF
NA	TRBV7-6	CASSTGATGKPYEQYF
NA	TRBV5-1	CASSLYPTPGGYTF
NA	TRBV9	CASSETSLVDDNEQFF
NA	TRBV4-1	CASSQDWVYQETQYF
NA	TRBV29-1	CSAGQTYEQYF
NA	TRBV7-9	CASSLGESPLHF
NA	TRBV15	CATSRGQNEQYF
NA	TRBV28	CASSLYTGAGETQYF
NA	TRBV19	CASEFGDFFQYF
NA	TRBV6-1	CATDIGLNTGELFF
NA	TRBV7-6	CASSLSAGGPAGELFF
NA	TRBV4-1	CATQALGVGYTF
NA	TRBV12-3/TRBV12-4	CASTDSPYGYTF
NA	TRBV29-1	CSVEGARANYGYTF
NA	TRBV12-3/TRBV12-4	CASRANPNEQFF
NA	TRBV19	CATLGNQESNQPQHF
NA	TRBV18	CASSPGSAGPNEQFF
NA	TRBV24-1	CATSDGQGSQPQHF
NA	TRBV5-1	CASRLFENTGELFF
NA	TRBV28	CASSPDLGTSGRGASYEQYF
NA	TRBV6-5	CASSYGLANPDTQYF
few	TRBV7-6	CASSLGAGTDAYEQYF
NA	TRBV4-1	CASSQDRQEAYEQYF
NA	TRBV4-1	CASSQLVNQPQHF
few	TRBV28	CASSLSDGYEQYF
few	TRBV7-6	CASSLVAHEQFF
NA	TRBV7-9	CASSSDGRPYEQYF
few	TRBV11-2	CASSSGLPKPYEQYF
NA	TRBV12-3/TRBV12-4	CASSPNWDNEQFF
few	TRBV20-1	CSASNGGALYEQYF
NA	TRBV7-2	CASSQTIGHRANGYTF
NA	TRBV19	CASSMYPMNTEAFF
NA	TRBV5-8	CASSFWYTGQTQETQYF
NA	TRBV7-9	CASSLLIGNTGELFF
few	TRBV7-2	CASSLVRGTGGETQYF
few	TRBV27	CASSFGLAYEQYF
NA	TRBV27	CASSLFSPGTGGNTIYF
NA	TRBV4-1	CASSQDQVNSLSYEQYF
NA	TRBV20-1	CSARGIQGVLLDEQFF
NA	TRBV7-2	CASSPTSGLGGELFF
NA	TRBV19	CASSNSSPLHF
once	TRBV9	CASSPGLAEGLYNEQFF
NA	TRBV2	CASSGRMRSTDTQYF
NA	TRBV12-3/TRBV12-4	CASNKAGGILAYEQFF
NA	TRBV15	CATSSEGRGITEAFF
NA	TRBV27	CASSLFGGVYEQYF
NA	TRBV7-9	CASSFAAGPEQFF
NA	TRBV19	CASSKRDGVDRNSYNEQFF
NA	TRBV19	CASSWTYSNQPQHF
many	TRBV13	CASSSRRAPYNEQFF
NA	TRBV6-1	CASSDIGTGAEQFF